What follows are 32 T cell receptor beta chains derived from one specimen sequenced in a study of T cell repertoires in cytomegalovirus infection. One entry per CDR3 protein results from TCRdb running MiXCR on the reads. The sample includes roughly 920,000 distinct CDR3 sequences, 25% to 40% of them seen just once. These TCRs are of unknown antigen specificity. Sequences were derived from cultured CD8+ T cells from PBMCs, sampled from culture after CMV antigen stimulation. These receptors came from a human donor in good health (CMV status not recorded). Some clones in this sample may be carry-over from other donors' samples.

This clonotype was picked up a small number of times. V gene TRBV6-5 combines with J gene TRBJ2-1; weak D call: TRBD1 (6 bases). The germline V gene encodes CDR1 MNHEY and CDR2 SVGAGI. This CDR3 has 14 amino acids. V was trimmed by 5 bases and J by 6 bases, leaving 14 bases between them. Written as DNA, the CDR3 is TGTGCCAGCAGTCCTCAGGGGAAGGGCAATGAGCAGTTCTTC. Protein product: CASSPQGKGNEQFF.

The rearrangement uses TRBV27 and TRBJ1-1, with D possibly being TRBD1 (5 bases). V lost 2 bases, J lost 5 bases, and 15 bases lay in between. The CDR3 sequence is 15 residues long. Germline loops: CDR1 MNHEY, CDR2 SMNVEV (reference sequence). The CDR3 is CASSLLGGVDTEAFF. CDR3 DNA sequence: TGTGCCAGCAGTTTACTGGGGGGGGTGGATACTGAAGCTTTCTTT.

This clonotype was recorded a few times. V usage is TRBV27 and J usage is TRBJ2-5; D is unresolved. CDR1 and CDR2 (germline): MNHEY, SMNVEV (reference sequence). The V and J ends lost 4 bases and 5 bases respectively, with 14 bases between them. The CDR3 sequence is 14 residues long. In DNA, the CDR3 is TGTGCCAGCAGTTCTCCACTGAGTCCCGAGACCCAGTACTTC. This sequence encodes CASSSPLSPETQYF.

This clonotype was seen more than once but under ten times. V and J are TRBV20-1 and TRBJ1-3; TRBD1 matches 7 bases. This CDR3 spans 15 amino acids. J was trimmed by 0 bases and V by 2 bases; bases with no gene match: 4. Germline CDR1 is DFQATT and CDR2 is SNEGSKA (reference sequence). CDR3 nucleotides: TGCAGTGCTAGATTGACAGGGAGCTCTGGAAACACCATATATTTT. Translation gives CSARLTGSSGNTIYF.

This clonotype was seen a few times. J is TRBJ1-1 and V is TRBV27, with D hard to call. CDR1 is MNHEY, CDR2 SMNVEV, per germline (reference sequence). The V gene lost 0 bases and the J gene lost 4 bases, with 12 bases spanning the gap. This CDR3 contains 15 residues. CDR3 nucleotide sequence: TGTGCCAGCAGTTTATCGATCGGACTGATCACTGAAGCTTTCTTT. Encoded protein: CASSLSIGLITEAFF.

This clonotype occurred many times. The V gene is TRBV6-6, the J gene TRBJ2-1; 8 positions match TRBD2. Germline values: CDR1 MNHNY, CDR2 SVGAGI (reference sequence). V trimming: 5 bases; J trimming: 5 bases; junction bases outside the gene matches: 5. There are 14 residues in the CDR3. For the CDR3, the DNA is TGTGCCAGCAGTCCGGGACTAGGGAACAATGAGCAGTTCTTC. It specifies CASSPGLGNNEQFF.

In its sample, this clonotype was seen a few times. The chain couples TRBV7-8 to TRBJ2-7, with 11 nucleotides matching TRBD2. Germline V CDR1 and CDR2: SGHVS, FQNEAQ. J was trimmed by 1 base and V by 5 bases; bases with no gene match: 7. This CDR3 region has 16 residues. CDR3 bases: TGTGCCAGCAGCCCGGCGGGACTAGCGGCTTCCTACGAGCAGTACTTC. Encoded protein: CASSPAGLAASYEQYF.

This clonotype showed up many times. DNA for the CDR3: TGCGCCAGCAGCACCCAAGGGACTAGCGGGGGAGCGACTACGCAGTATTTT. Residues: CASSTQGTSGGATTQYF. The chain joins TRBV4-1 to TRBJ2-3; 14 bases match TRBD2. The J segment lost 8 bases and the V segment lost 5 bases, leaving 12 bases of the junction unmatched. This CDR3 has 17 amino acids. Germline assignment: CDR1 MGHRA and CDR2 YSYEKL.

In the case of this clonotype: An end of the junction differs from the germline gene, which may be a read error. The gene calls are TRBV4-1 and TRBJ2-1, with D hard to call. The germline CDR1 and CDR2 sequences are MGHRA and YSYEKL. The CDR3 contains 14 residues. CDR3 DNA: TGCGCCAGCAGCCCGGAACCTTTCTACGATGAGCAGTTCTTC. Protein product: CASSPEPFYDEQFF.

The genes are TRBV2 and TRBJ1-2; maybe TRBD1 (5 bases). Germline CDR1 and CDR2: SNHLY and FYNNEI. The V gene lost 7 bases and the J gene lost 4 bases, with 16 bases spanning the gap. The CDR3 extends over 14 amino acids. CDR3 loop: CASTGHGGVYGYTF. CDR3 DNA sequence: TGTGCCAGCACCGGACACGGAGGGGTCTATGGCTACACCTTC.

The chain is built from TRBV11-2 and TRBJ2-7; D gene uncertain. Germline-derived CDR1 and CDR2 are SGHAT and FQNNGV. V was clipped by 2 bases and J by 5 bases, with 10 bases between them. CDR3 size: 13 residues. This CDR3 is CASSLSTPHEQYV. Here the CDR3 DNA reads TGTGCCAGCAGCTTATCCACCCCCCACGAGCAGTACGTC.

This chain connects TRBV6-1 to TRBJ1-1; tentatively, D is TRBD1 (5 bases). Germline V gene sequence: CDR1 MNHNS, CDR2 SASEGT. Trimming pared 0 bases from V and 6 bases from J, leaving 14 bases between. The CDR3 has 15 residues. The CDR3 DNA follows: TGTGCCAGCAGTGAAGCTCCGGGGGGGGAACCTGAAGCTTTCTTT. The encoded protein is CASSEAPGGEPEAFF.

The rearrangement links TRBV29-1 to TRBJ2-1, with D hard to call. This CDR3 is 15 amino acids long. Germline V gene data show CDR1 as SQVTM and CDR2 as ANQGSEA. The ends were cut back, 1 base at V and 0 bases at J, with 10 bases in the middle. The CDR3 DNA is TGCAGCGTTGAAGTACGAGGATCCTCCTACAATGAGCAGTTCTTC. Translated, it gives CSVEVRGSSYNEQFF.

The chain combines TRBV11-3 with TRBJ2-2, with a weak D call TRBD2 (7 bases). CDR1 is SGHNT, CDR2 YENEEA, per germline. There are 15 residues in the CDR3. V dropped 4 bases and J dropped 5 bases, with 14 bases sitting between them. The CDR3 nucleotides read TGTGCCAGCAGCTCCACGGGGGGCCATACCGGGGAGCTGTTTTTT. Amino acids: CASSSTGGHTGELFF.

This clonotype appeared a few times. V usage is TRBV6-2 or TRBV6-3 and J usage is TRBJ2-3; D call uncertain. The V end was cut by 4 bases, the J end by 2 bases, with 13 bases between. Germline CDR1 reads MNHEY; CDR2 reads SVGEGT. There are 15 residues in the CDR3. The CDR3 DNA follows: TGTGCCAGCAGTTCCCTCGACTGGAACACAGATACGCAGTATTTT. Translated: CASSSLDWNTDTQYF.

This clonotype was found a few times. This rearrangement joins TRBV6-1 to TRBJ2-2; a weak D match, TRBD1 (7 bases). The CDR3 extends over 16 amino acids. CDR1 and CDR2 from the germline V gene are MNHNS and SASEGT. V lost 0 bases, J lost 4 bases, and 12 bases lay in between. CDR3 amino acids: CASSEARRGPTGELFF. DNA for the CDR3: TGTGCCAGCAGTGAAGCGCGGAGGGGGCCCACCGGGGAGCTGTTTTTT.

The rearrangement joins TRBV12-5 to TRBJ1-2; a possible D gene is TRBD1 (5 bases). V lost 2 bases to trimming and J lost 6 bases, with 16 bases between them. Germline V lookup: CDR1 LGHNT, CDR2 FRNRAP. The CDR3 contains 15 residues. The CDR3 spells CASGLMAGNRHGYTF. CDR3 coding DNA: TGTGCTAGTGGTTTGATGGCAGGGAATCGGCATGGCTACACCTTC.

The chain has TRBV29-1 and TRBJ1-4, with D tentatively TRBD1 (6 bases). The CDR3 length is 17 residues. Deletions cut 0 bases from V and 4 bases from J, with 18 bases between. The germline V gene encodes CDR1 SQVTM and CDR2 ANQGSEA. The CDR3 region is CSVEDVEEGVVNEKLFF. The CDR3 DNA sequence: TGCAGCGTTGAAGATGTAGAGGAGGGGGTGGTTAATGAAAAACTGTTTTTT.

The sample holds a few counts of this clonotype. The chain recombines TRBV6-1 with TRBJ2-2; 8 bases align to TRBD1. This CDR3 is built from 15 residues. Per the germline V gene, CDR1 is MNHNS and CDR2 is SASEGT. J lost 6 bases, V lost 4 bases, and 7 bases had no gene match. The CDR3 region has the DNA TGTGCCAGCAGTGTGGGCAGGGGGCTTGCCGGGGAGCTGTTTTTT. It encodes CASSVGRGLAGELFF.

CDR3 sequence: CASSQGGLGSPLHF. In DNA, the CDR3 is TGCGCCAGCAGCCAAGGGGGCTTAGGGTCACCCCTCCACTTT. V and J are TRBV4-1 and TRBJ1-6, with D possibly TRBD1 on 5 matching bases. Between the trimmed V and J ends, which lost 1 base and 10 bases, there was a span of 11 bases. The CDR3 length is 14 residues. Germline values: CDR1 MGHRA, CDR2 YSYEKL.

The chain links TRBV6-1 to TRBJ2-5, with D perhaps TRBD2 (5 bases). From germline, CDR1 is MNHNS and CDR2 SASEGT. CDR3 size: 17 residues. Trimming stripped 2 bases from V and 0 bases from J, with 16 bases between. This CDR3 is CASSETSLADYQETQYF. The CDR3 DNA sequence: TGTGCCAGCAGTGAAACGTCGCTAGCCGACTACCAAGAGACCCAGTACTTC.

The table lists this clonotype with a few counts. The chain links TRBV7-9 to TRBJ2-1; the D gene is possibly TRBD2 (6 bases). Trimming cost V 4 bases and J 11 bases, with 18 bases left between them. This CDR3 has 14 amino acids. Germline V gives CDR1 SEHNR, CDR2 FQNEAQ (reference sequence). CDR3 DNA: TGTGCCAGCAGCTCTAGAGGAGGGCCGGTTAAGCAGTTCTTC. Its protein product is CASSSRGGPVKQFF.

For the CDR3, the DNA is TGCAGTGCCCTGGGCGACGGAAGCTATGGCTACACCTTC. It specifies CSALGDGSYGYTF. The chain combines TRBV20-1 with TRBJ1-2, with D hard to call. The germline CDR1 and CDR2 sequences are DFQATT and SNEGSKA (reference sequence). There are 13 residues in the CDR3. V was pared by 6 bases and J by 4 bases, with 15 bases between.

The chain combines TRBV27 with TRBJ2-3; TRBD2 might be the D (6 bases). The CDR3 sequence is 15 residues long. Trimming stripped 5 bases from V and 4 bases from J, with 16 bases between. Germline CDR1 and CDR2: MNHEY and SMNVEV (reference sequence). Here the CDR3 reads CASSAWDSFPDTQYF. For the CDR3, the DNA is TGTGCCAGCAGTGCTTGGGACTCCTTTCCAGATACGCAGTATTTT.

This chain uses TRBV6-5 with TRBJ1-6; D remains ambiguous. CDR1 and CDR2 (germline): MNHEY, SVGAGI. The CDR3 covers 14 residues. V lost 2 bases to trimming and J lost 5 bases, with 7 bases between them. Written as DNA, the CDR3 is TGTGCCAGCAGTTACGGGTCGAATAATTCACCCCTCCACTTT. Its translation is CASSYGSNNSPLHF.

The J gene is TRBJ2-7, the V gene TRBV6-2 or TRBV6-3; tentatively, D is TRBD2 (5 bases). Germline V lookup: CDR1 MNHEY, CDR2 SVGEGT. V lost 8 bases and J lost 6, with 11 bases in between. The CDR3 covers 11 residues. The CDR3 DNA is TGTGCCAGCGGCGGCGGAGGCGAGCAGTACGTC. This sequence encodes CASGGGGEQYV.

This rearrangement joins TRBV6-5 to TRBJ2-5; D is perhaps TRBD2 (5 bases). The CDR3 covers 14 residues. CDR1 and CDR2 from the germline V gene are MNHEY and SVGAGI. V lost 2 bases, J lost 4 bases, and 11 bases lay in between. The CDR3: CASSYEGSGETQYF. The CDR3 DNA follows: TGTGCCAGCAGTTACGAGGGATCTGGAGAGACCCAGTACTTC.

The J gene is TRBJ2-1, the V gene TRBV6-1, with 8 positions matching TRBD2. CDR3 size: 14 residues. Unmatched junction bases numbered 7, after V lost 2 bases and J lost 10 bases. Per the germline V gene, CDR1 is MNHNS and CDR2 is SASEGT. The CDR3 DNA reads as TGTGCCAGCAGTGAACTCCTTCGGGAGGGAGAGCAGTTCTTC. Protein sequence: CASSELLREGEQFF.

The rearrangement uses TRBV4-1 and TRBJ1-1, with 8 bases fitting TRBD1. With 7 bases clipped from V and 4 bases from J, the junction kept 8 bases outside the gene matches. CDR3 length equals 14 residues. Germline V lookup: CDR1 MGHRA, CDR2 YSYEKL. CDR3 DNA sequence: TGCGCCAGCACCTTAGACAGGGGAGGCACTGAAGCTTTCTTT. As protein: CASTLDRGGTEAFF.

This clonotype was seen only a few times. This rearrangement joins TRBV6-1 to TRBJ1-5; no definite D call. The V gene lost 2 bases and the J gene lost 5 bases, with 7 bases spanning the gap. This CDR3 has 13 residues. Looked up from germline, CDR1 is MNHNS and CDR2 is SASEGT. CDR3 bases: TGTGCCAGCAGTGAACTAGGCTATCAGCCCCAGCATTTT. It encodes CASSELGYQPQHF.

This clonotype appeared a single time. This chain's CDR3 is CASSLAGELIYNEQFF. In DNA form, the CDR3 reads TGTGCCAGCAGCTTGGCGGGGGAACTCATCTACAATGAGCAGTTCTTC. This chain links TRBV5-5 with TRBJ2-1; D possibly corresponds to TRBD2 (6 bases). Germline V lookup: CDR1 SGHKS, CDR2 YYEKEE (reference sequence). Trimming stripped 0 bases from V and 3 bases from J, with 13 bases between. The CDR3 is 16 amino acids.

The chain employs TRBV6-1 and TRBJ1-1, with a possible D match to TRBD1 (6 bases). The CDR3 contains 11 residues. V was shortened by 11 bases and J by 5 bases, with 12 bases between the two germline ends. Germline V gene lookup returns CDR1 MNHNS and CDR2 SASEGT. The chain's CDR3 is CAGGRGTEAFF. The CDR3 DNA is TGTGCCGGGGGGCGGGGGACTGAAGCTTTCTTT.